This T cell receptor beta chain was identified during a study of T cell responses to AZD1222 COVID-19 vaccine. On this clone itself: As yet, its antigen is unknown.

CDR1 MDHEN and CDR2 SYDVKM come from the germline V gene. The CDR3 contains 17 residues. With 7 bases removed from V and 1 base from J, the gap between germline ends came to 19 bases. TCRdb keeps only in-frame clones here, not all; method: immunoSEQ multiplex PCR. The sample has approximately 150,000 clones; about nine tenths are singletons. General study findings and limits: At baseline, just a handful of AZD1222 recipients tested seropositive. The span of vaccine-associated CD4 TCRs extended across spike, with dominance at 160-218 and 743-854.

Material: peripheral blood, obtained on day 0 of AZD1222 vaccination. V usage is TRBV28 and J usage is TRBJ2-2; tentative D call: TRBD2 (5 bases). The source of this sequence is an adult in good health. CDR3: CASTHLKVALNTGELFF. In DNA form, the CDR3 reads TGTGCCAGCACCCACCTGAAGGTAGCGCTGAACACCGGGGAGCTGTTTTTT.